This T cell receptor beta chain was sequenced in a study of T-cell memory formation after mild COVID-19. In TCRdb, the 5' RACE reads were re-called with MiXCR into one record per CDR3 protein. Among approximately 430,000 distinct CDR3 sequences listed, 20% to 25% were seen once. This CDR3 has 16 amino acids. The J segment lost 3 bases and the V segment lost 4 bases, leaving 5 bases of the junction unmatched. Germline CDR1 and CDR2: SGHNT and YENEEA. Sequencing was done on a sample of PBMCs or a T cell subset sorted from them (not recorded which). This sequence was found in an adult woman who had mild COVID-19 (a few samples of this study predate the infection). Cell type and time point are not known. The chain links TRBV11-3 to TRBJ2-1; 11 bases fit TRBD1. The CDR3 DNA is TGTGCCAGCAGCTCCGGACAGGGGGCCTACTACAATGAGCAGTTCTTC. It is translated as CASSSGQGAYYNEQFF.